This is a list of T cell receptor beta chains from one sample in a study of T-cell memory formation after mild COVID-19. TCRdb processed the 5' RACE reads anew with MiXCR; each CDR3 protein has one entry. The sample contains 300,000 to 400,000 distinct CDR3 sequences, around 15% of which appear only once. Sequencing was done on a sample of PBMCs or a T cell subset sorted from them (not recorded which). Receptor source: a young man who had mild COVID-19 (a few samples of this study predate the infection). Cell type and time point are not known. The CDR3 runs from the conserved cysteine through the conserved F or W. The D gene is left open where the match is weak. Clone size is stated in some rows and not others, as once, few, many or a class when expanded.

TRBJ1-6	-	TRBV27	-	15	CASTHGTGGIEPLHF	TGTGCCAGCACCCACGGGACGGGGGGAATTGAACCCCTCCACTTT
TRBJ2-1	few	TRBV20-1	-	14	CSAPRGGYYNEQFF	TGCAGTGCCCCCCGAGGCGGGTACTACAATGAGCAGTTCTTC
TRBJ2-7	-	TRBV5-1	TRBD1	15	CASSFTGQGRYEQYF	TGCGCCAGCAGCTTTACAGGACAGGGTCGGTACGAGCAGTACTTC
TRBJ2-1	few	TRBV11-2	-	12	CASSLVRLGQFF	TGTGCCAGCAGCTTAGTGCGGCTTGGGCAGTTCTTC
TRBJ1-6	few	TRBV4-1	-	11	CASSQEGPLHF	TGCGCCAGCAGCCAAGAAGGACCCCTCCACTTT
TRBJ2-2	few	TRBV5-1	TRBD1	14	CASAGTVNTGELFF	TGCGCCAGCGCCGGGACAGTGAACACCGGGGAGCTGTTTTTT
TRBJ1-1	-	TRBV15	-	14	CATSIASGETEAFF	TGTGCCACCAGTATCGCCAGCGGGGAAACTGAAGCTTTCTTT
TRBJ1-4	few	TRBV10-1	TRBD1	17	CASSGQGRRRTNEKLFF	TGCGCCAGCAGCGGACAGGGTAGGAGACGGACTAATGAAAAACTGTTTTTT
TRBJ1-6	-	TRBV5-1	-	17	CASSLTGRAVGNSPLHF	TGCGCCAGCAGCTTGACCGGCAGGGCGGTCGGAAATTCACCCCTCCACTTT
TRBJ2-1	few	TRBV5-1	-	15	CASSPTGLPVSEQFF	TGCGCCAGCAGCCCCACGGGACTCCCCGTCAGTGAGCAGTTCTTC
TRBJ2-1	-	TRBV7-7	TRBD2	15	CASSDGTSGDNEQFF	TGTGCCAGCAGTGACGGTACTAGCGGGGACAATGAGCAGTTCTTC
TRBJ2-5	-	TRBV7-9	TRBD1	16	CASSPETGSLQETQYF	TGTGCCAGCAGCCCGGAGACAGGGTCCCTCCAAGAGACCCAGTACTTC
TRBJ1-4	-	TRBV27	-	14	CASGWGPESEKLFF	TGTGCCAGCGGCTGGGGCCCGGAAAGTGAAAAACTGTTTTTT
TRBJ1-2	-	TRBV7-2	-	16	CASNPRWGGRVDGYTF	TGTGCCAGCAATCCCCGGTGGGGGGGGCGCGTCGATGGCTACACCTTC
TRBJ2-3	-	TRBV5-1	-	14	CASRSQGGTDTQYF	TGCGCCAGCAGGTCACAGGGCGGCACAGATACGCAGTATTTT
TRBJ2-3	few	TRBV10-3	-	13	CAISGGATDTQYF	TGTGCCATCAGTGGTGGGGCCACAGATACGCAGTATTTT
TRBJ2-3	few	TRBV2	-	14	CASRRTEGTDTQYF	TGTGCCAGCAGACGGACAGAAGGCACAGATACGCAGTATTTT
TRBJ1-4	many	TRBV18	-	13	CASSPNSNEKLFF	TGTGCCAGCTCACCAAACAGTAATGAAAAACTGTTTTTT
TRBJ2-1	-	TRBV19	TRBD1	14	CASTRTGGHNEQFF	TGTGCCAGTACCCGGACAGGTGGGCACAATGAGCAGTTCTTC
TRBJ2-1	many	TRBV20-1	TRBD2	16	CSARGSSGETYNEQFF	TGCAGTGCTAGAGGTTCTAGCGGGGAGACCTACAATGAGCAGTTCTTC
TRBJ1-2	-	TRBV14	-	13	CASSPSMSLGYTF	TGTGCCAGCAGCCCTTCAATGTCGTTGGGTTACACCTTC
TRBJ2-5	many	TRBV7-9	-	11	CASSISQTQYF	TGTGCCAGCAGCATCTCACAGACCCAGTACTTC
TRBJ2-2	-	TRBV6-6	-	14	CASTQAPNTGELFF	TGTGCCAGCACTCAGGCGCCGAACACCGGGGAGCTGTTTTTT
TRBJ2-2	few	TRBV6-5	-	15	CASSRTGANTGELFF	TGTGCCAGCAGTAGGACGGGTGCGAACACCGGGGAGCTGTTTTTT
TRBJ1-3	-	TRBV7-9	-	16	CASSARGKGSGNTIYF	TGTGCCAGCAGCGCGAGGGGGAAGGGGTCTGGAAACACCATATATTTT
TRBJ1-2	-	TRBV6-5	-	13	CASRRGGNYGYTF	TGTGCCAGCAGACGCGGAGGGAACTATGGCTACACCTTC
TRBJ1-2	-	TRBV7-8	TRBD1	18	CASSTRTGTGSTNYGYTF	TGTGCCAGCAGCACCCGAACGGGGACAGGGAGTACTAACTATGGCTACACCTTC
TRBJ1-1	-	TRBV9	-	15	CASSVGGVKNTEAFF	TGTGCCAGCAGCGTAGGCGGGGTTAAGAACACTGAAGCTTTCTTT
TRBJ1-1	-	TRBV7-9	-	14	CASSPRDMNTEAFF	TGTGCCAGCAGCCCCCGGGACATGAACACTGAAGCTTTCTTT
TRBJ1-6	-	TRBV6-6	-	13	CASTGNNNSPLHF	TGTGCCAGTACCGGGAATAATAATTCACCCCTCCACTTT
TRBJ2-5	-	TRBV4-1	TRBD1	15	CASSQYGTGQETQYF	TGCGCCAGCAGCCAATATGGGACAGGCCAAGAGACCCAGTACTTC
TRBJ1-4	few	TRBV12-3/TRBV12-4	-	14	CASSSTERREKLFF	TGTGCCAGCAGTTCGACAGAACGGAGGGAAAAACTGTTTTTT
TRBJ2-5	few	TRBV24-1	-	13	CATSDWSEETQYF	TGTGCCACCAGTGATTGGTCGGAAGAGACCCAGTACTTC
TRBJ2-2	few	TRBV5-1	-	14	CASSPVREAGELFF	TGCGCCAGCTCACCGGTGAGGGAAGCCGGGGAGCTGTTTTTT
TRBJ2-2	-	TRBV12-3/TRBV12-4	-	15	CASSLGGDRIGELFF	TGTGCCAGCAGTTTGGGGGGGGACAGGATCGGGGAGCTGTTTTTT
TRBJ2-2	-	TRBV27	-	13	CASRRSNTGELFF	TGTGCCAGCCGACGGTCGAACACCGGGGAGCTGTTTTTT
TRBJ2-3	-	TRBV7-2	-	14	CASSWTTAADTQYF	TGTGCCAGCAGCTGGACTACAGCCGCAGATACGCAGTATTTT
TRBJ2-7	-	TRBV18	-	14	CASSPEALYHEQYF	TGTGCCAGCTCACCGGAGGCTCTTTACCACGAGCAGTACTTC
TRBJ2-7	few	TRBV3-1	-	15	CASSQDVDGRYEQYF	TGTGCCAGCAGCCAAGACGTGGACGGCAGGTACGAGCAGTACTTC
TRBJ2-7	-	TRBV6-2/TRBV6-3	-	12	CASGRPPYEQYF	TGTGCCAGCGGAAGACCCCCCTACGAGCAGTACTTC
TRBJ1-1	-	TRBV25-1	-	12	CATRGGGTEAFF	TGTGCCACCCGGGGAGGCGGCACTGAAGCTTTCTTT
TRBJ1-5	few	TRBV2	-	13	CASVRVPNQPQHF	TGTGCCAGCGTCCGGGTTCCTAATCAGCCCCAGCATTTT
TRBJ1-1	-	TRBV6-1	-	12	CASTVGHTEAFF	TGTGCCAGCACCGTCGGGCACACTGAAGCTTTCTTT
TRBJ2-3	-	TRBV28	-	15	CASRGDGLFSDTQYF	TGTGCCAGCAGGGGGGACGGATTATTCTCAGATACGCAGTATTTT
TRBJ2-5	few	TRBV4-1	-	13	CASSRGGEETQYF	TGCGCCAGCAGCAGGGGGGGGGAAGAGACCCAGTACTTC
TRBJ2-1	few	TRBV28	TRBD1	17	CASSLSLGQGTPHEQFF	TGTGCCAGCAGTTTATCCCTGGGACAGGGCACCCCCCATGAGCAGTTCTTC
TRBJ2-1	-	TRBV7-8	-	14	CASSPGVGYNEQFF	TGTGCCAGCAGTCCAGGGGTAGGCTACAATGAGCAGTTCTTC
TRBJ1-5	-	TRBV7-2	-	13	CASSFRFNQPQHF	TGTGCCAGCAGCTTCAGGTTCAATCAGCCCCAGCATTTT
TRBJ2-5	-	TRBV5-5	-	15	CASSWKTVYQETQYF	TGTGCCAGCAGCTGGAAAACAGTGTACCAAGAGACCCAGTACTTC
TRBJ1-5	-	TRBV28	-	14	CASSDPRGDQPQHF	TGTGCCAGCAGCGACCCAAGGGGCGATCAGCCCCAGCATTTT
TRBJ2-3	-	TRBV5-1	-	15	CASSLEQGSTDTQYF	TGCGCCAGCAGCTTGGAACAGGGAAGCACAGATACGCAGTATTTT
TRBJ1-5	few	TRBV2	-	12	CASSLLTDTQHF	TGTGCCAGCAGCCTTCTAACAGATACGCAGCATTTT
TRBJ2-3	few	TRBV5-1	TRBD2	16	CASSLGGLAGADTQYF	TGCGCCAGCAGCCTAGGCGGACTAGCGGGGGCAGATACGCAGTATTTT
TRBJ2-1	few	TRBV27	TRBD1	16	CASSFLGTGTYNEQFF	TGTGCCAGCAGTTTTCTCGGGACAGGGACCTACAATGAGCAGTTCTTC